The entry below describes one T cell receptor beta chain. Unique molecular identifiers tagged the TCRbeta library. MiXCR was run by TCRdb on the PCR reads, yielding one entry per CDR3 protein. The sample has roughly 200,000 distinct CDR3 sequences, approximately 9.5% seen once. These data come from a study of T-cell reconstitution after alpha-beta-depleted transplantation in children. Germline CDR1 SGHVS, CDR2 FQNEAQ. This CDR3 has 17 amino acids. The ends lost 4 bases at V and 3 bases at J; junction bases unmatched: 12. The genes are TRBV7-8 and TRBJ1-1; 9 nucleotides agree with TRBD1. The material sequenced was PBMCs from the stem cell graft donor, taken from the stem cell graft. The sequence was obtained from a human donor who donated a stem cell graft to a child with acute lymphoblastic leukemia. The CDR3 protein is CASSSGLDRDRDTEAFF. In nucleotides, the CDR3 is TGTGCCAGCAGCTCGGGGTTAGACCGGGACAGGGACACTGAAGCTTTCTTT.